These 24 T cell receptor beta chains were sequenced from one sample in a study of Graves' ophthalmopathy and Graves' hyperthyroidism. Amplification of the TCR beta CDR3 regions used RNA transcripts (as template). First-round RT-PCR used HTBI primers; second-round multiplex PCR followed. TCRdb re-called the multiplex PCR reads with MiXCR, one entry per CDR3 protein. The table shows about 740,000 distinct CDR3 sequences, with 40% occurring only once. Sequenced material: peripheral blood. The receptors derive from an adult man with Graves' ophthalmopathy.

This clonotype appeared once. The chain combines TRBV15 with TRBJ1-5, with a tentative D call TRBD1 (5 bases). Germline V lookup: CDR1 LNHNV, CDR2 YYDKDF (reference sequence). The CDR3 contains 16 residues. The V end was cut by 1 base, the J end by 5 bases, with 15 bases between. CDR3 coding DNA: TGTGCCACCAGCAGAGGTGTGAGGGGCGCGTATCAGCCCCAGCATTTT. As protein: CATSRGVRGAYQPQHF. Full variable domain (rest looked up from reference TRBV15 and TRBJ1-5): DAMVIQNPRYQVTQFGKPVTLSCSQTLNHNVMYWYQQKSSQAPKLLFHYYDKDFNNEADTPDNFQSRRPNTSFCFLDIRSPGLGDTAMYLCATSRGVRGAYQPQHFGDGTRLSIL.

The chain is built from TRBV11-1 and TRBJ2-6; TRBD1 matches 11 bases. There are 19 residues in the CDR3. Losses at the gene ends were 3 bases for V and 3 bases for J; bases not matched to a gene: 10. Germline CDR1 reads SGHAT; CDR2 reads FQDESV (reference sequence). DNA for the CDR3: TGTGCCAGCAGCTTTCTTTTGGGGACAGGGGGTGGTGGGGCCAACGTCCTGACTTTC. Encoded protein: CASSFLLGTGGGGANVLTF.

The chain combines TRBV7-2 with TRBJ2-7, with 8 bases matching TRBD1. Looked up from germline, CDR1 is SGHTA and CDR2 is FQGNSA. V dropped 5 bases and J dropped 3; count of bases not matched to a gene: 9. The CDR3 has 15 residues. CDR3 amino acids: CASSQETGEVYEQYF. The DNA of the CDR3 is TGTGCCAGCAGCCAAGAGACAGGGGAAGTCTACGAGCAGTACTTC.

The V gene is TRBV10-3, the J gene TRBJ1-1; no clear D gene. The CDR3 contains 15 residues. V was clipped by 3 bases and J by 4 bases, with 15 bases between them. CDR1 and CDR2 (germline): ENHRY, SYGVKD. As DNA, the CDR3 is TGTGCCATCAGTGAAGGGCAGGTCCCGGGCACTGAAGCTTTCTTT. Its protein is CAISEGQVPGTEAFF.

This clonotype was recorded at least ten times. The CDR3: CASSLSATPPYQPQHF. DNA of the CDR3: TGTGCCAGCAGCTTATCGGCCACCCCCCCGTATCAGCCCCAGCATTTT. V is TRBV7-2 and J is TRBJ1-5; D is ambiguous. Germline CDR1 SGHTA, CDR2 FQGNSA. This CDR3 is 16 amino acids long. Trimming took 2 bases from V and 5 from J, leaving 16 bases between them.

The V call is TRBV11-1, the J call TRBJ1-1; TRBD1 matches at 8 bases. CDR1 and CDR2 from the germline V gene are SGHAT and FQDESV (reference sequence). Trimming at V came to 5 bases and at J to 1 base, leaving 6 bases not matched to a gene. The CDR3 spans 15 residues. The DNA of the CDR3 is TGTGCCAGCAGCCCGACAGGGGAGAGGAACACTGAAGCTTTCTTT. The encoded protein is CASSPTGERNTEAFF.

This clonotype was observed at least ten times. Written as DNA, the CDR3 is TGCAGCGTTGAATTGGGGGCGTCCGGCTACACCTTC. Translating gives CSVELGASGYTF. The V call is TRBV29-1, the J call TRBJ1-2; D possibly corresponds to TRBD1 (6 bases). The germline gives CDR1 SQVTM, CDR2 ANQGSEA. Trimming took 2 bases from V and 8 from J, leaving 12 bases between them. This CDR3 has 12 amino acids.

This clonotype was detected many times. The chain couples TRBV29-1 to TRBJ2-7; D is uncertain. Trimming took off 7 bases at V and 7 bases at J, with 23 bases between the two ends. Germline CDR1 and CDR2: SQVTM and ANQGSEA. The CDR3 has 14 amino acids. The CDR3 sequence: CSAVAEWVAGEQYF. The DNA for the CDR3 is TGCAGCGCCGTCGCCGAATGGGTGGCCGGGGAGCAGTACTTC.

In its sample, this clonotype was seen many times. The genes are TRBV7-9 and TRBJ2-5; D may correspond to TRBD1 or TRBD2 (5 bases each). The CDR3 is made up of 16 amino acids. The V gene lost 1 base and the J gene lost 3 bases, with 15 bases spanning the gap. CDR1 SEHNR and CDR2 FQNEAQ come from the germline V gene (reference sequence). The DNA for the CDR3 is TGTGCCAGCAGCTTAGATGGTTGGGACGCGAAAGAGACCCAGTACTTC. Translating it yields CASSLDGWDAKETQYF.

In this sample, this clonotype turned up a few times. The genes are TRBV7-9 and TRBJ1-1; possible D gene TRBD1, 5 bases. Germline loops: CDR1 SEHNR, CDR2 FQNEAQ (reference sequence). The CDR3 runs 14 residues. V gave up 11 bases and J gave up 8 bases, with 24 bases separating them. This CDR3 reads CASRGGNLALEAFF. CDR3 in DNA: TGTGCCTCTCGGGGGGGAAATTTAGCTCTAGAAGCTTTCTTT.

This clonotype has only a few counts. The chain joins TRBV19 to TRBJ1-2; possibly TRBD1 for D (6 bases). The CDR3 consists of 17 residues. Germline V gene data show CDR1 as LNHDA and CDR2 as SQIVND (reference sequence). The germline V and J ends were trimmed by 8 bases and 2 bases, with 24 bases remaining between them. The CDR3 protein is CASHTPLGHETNYGYTF. CDR3 DNA: TGTGCCAGTCATACGCCCCTGGGACACGAAACAAACTATGGCTACACCTTC.

This clonotype was picked up many times. The V and J genes are TRBV19 and TRBJ1-1; D ambiguous. The germline V gene has CDR1 LNHDA and CDR2 SQIVND (reference sequence). Trimming pared 5 bases from V and 0 bases from J, leaving 10 bases between. The CDR3 is made up of 14 amino acids. The CDR3 spells CASSPVIMNTEAFF. The DNA of the CDR3 is TGTGCCAGTAGTCCAGTGATCATGAACACTGAAGCTTTCTTT.

The rearrangement links TRBV13 to TRBJ2-5; D uncertain. CDR3 length: 14 residues. Germline-derived CDR1 and CDR2 are PRHDT and FYEKMQ (reference sequence). Trimming took 5 bases from V and 1 from J, leaving 11 bases between them. CDR3 nucleotides: TGTGCCAGCAGCAGTCGCGAGTTCCAAGAGACCCAGTACTTC. This encodes CASSSREFQETQYF.

The chain combines TRBV7-9 with TRBJ2-7; D may correspond to TRBD1 or TRBD2 (5 bases each). The V end lost 8 bases, the J end lost 0 bases, and 11 bases lay between the germline ends. The CDR3 length is 13 residues. Per the germline V gene, CDR1 is SEHNR and CDR2 is FQNEAQ (reference sequence). CDR3 residues: CASADGTSYEQYF. Here the CDR3 DNA reads TGTGCCAGCGCGGACGGGACCTCCTACGAGCAGTACTTC. The full variable domain, in which reference TRBV7-9 and TRBJ2-7 provide the parts outside the CDR3, is DTGVSQNPRHKITKRGQNVTFRCDPISEHNRLYWYRQTLGQGPEFLTYFQNEAQLEKSRLLSDRFSAERPKGSFSTLEIQRTEQGDSAMYLCASADGTSYEQYFGPGTRLTVT.

This clonotype was found many times. The rearrangement uses TRBV7-9 and TRBJ2-7; no clear D gene. V shed 3 bases and J shed 0 bases, with 3 bases lying between them. The CDR3 extends over 12 amino acids. CDR1 and CDR2 (germline): SEHNR, FQNEAQ (reference sequence). CDR3 sequence: CASSFLSYEQYF. CDR3 nucleotides: TGTGCCAGCAGCTTCCTCTCCTACGAGCAGTACTTC.

The chain combines TRBV19 with TRBJ2-5; 11 bases line up with TRBD2. Germline V gene data show CDR1 as LNHDA and CDR2 as SQIVND (reference sequence). This CDR3 comprises 15 residues. The CDR3 loop is CASPGLAENQETQYF. The CDR3 region has the DNA TGTGCTTCACCGGGACTAGCGGAAAATCAAGAGACCCAGTACTTC. Variable domain in full (rest from reference TRBV19 and TRBJ2-5): DGGITQSPKYLFRKEGQNVTLSCEQNLNHDAMYWYRQDPGQGLRLIYYSQIVNDFQKGDIAEGYSVSREKKESFPLTVTSAQKNPTAFYLCASPGLAENQETQYFGPGTRLLVL.

This clonotype was observed many times. The chain has TRBV12-3 or TRBV12-4 and TRBJ1-2; TRBD1 agrees at 9 bases. The junction had 6 bases not matched to a gene; V was cut back by 6 bases and J by 4 bases. This CDR3 has 14 residues. CDR3 region: CASRSGTGLYGYTF. The CDR3 DNA sequence: TGTGCCAGCAGGTCCGGGACAGGGCTCTATGGCTACACCTTC.

This clonotype was observed a few times. This rearrangement joins TRBV2 to TRBJ2-6, with 8 bases that match TRBD2. V dropped 3 bases and J dropped 4; count of bases not matched to a gene: 5. The CDR3 has 16 amino acids. Germline CDR1 and CDR2: SNHLY and FYNNEI. The CDR3 sequence: CASSEARLAGANVLTF. In nucleotides, the CDR3 is TGTGCCAGCAGTGAGGCGAGACTAGCGGGGGCCAACGTCCTGACTTTC.

J is TRBJ1-2 and V is TRBV2; D gene unclear. Per germline, CDR1 SNHLY and CDR2 FYNNEI. With 8 bases removed from V and 4 bases from J, the gap between germline ends came to 20 bases. The CDR3 spans 15 residues. CDR3 region: CASVEVAEATYGYTF. CDR3 nucleotide sequence: TGTGCCAGCGTTGAAGTGGCGGAGGCCACCTATGGCTACACCTTC.

The sample holds a few counts of this clonotype. V and J are TRBV7-9 and TRBJ2-7; D gene uncertain. This CDR3 region has 15 residues. V lost 5 bases to trimming and J lost 0 bases, with 14 bases between them. Germline CDR1 is SEHNR and CDR2 is FQNEAQ (reference sequence). The chain's CDR3 is CASSGNPGGSYEQYF. The CDR3 DNA is TGTGCCAGCAGCGGTAACCCCGGTGGCTCCTACGAGCAGTACTTC.

This clonotype was observed a few times. This chain uses TRBV29-1 with TRBJ2-5; 16 bases match TRBD2. There are 16 residues in the CDR3. Germline V gives CDR1 SQVTM, CDR2 ANQGSEA. The V and J ends lost 2 bases and 7 bases, in that order; junction bases with no gene match: 7. The CDR3 nucleotides are TGCAGCGTTGAAACCGGGACTAGCGGGAGGGGAGGGACCCAGTACTTC. Translation gives CSVETGTSGRGGTQYF.

In its sample, this clonotype was seen many times. The CDR3: CASSLLPLLAVSSYEQYF. The CDR3 DNA sequence: TGTGCCAGCAGCTTACTCCCACTACTAGCGGTGAGCTCCTACGAGCAGTACTTC. V and J are TRBV7-8 and TRBJ2-7; TRBD2 matches 8 bases. The CDR3 covers 18 residues. V lost 2 bases, J lost 0 bases, and 12 bases stayed unmatched. CDR1 is SGHVS and CDR2 is FQNEAQ in the germline V gene.

The chain has TRBV20-1 and TRBJ2-7; a weak D match, TRBD2 (5 bases). V dropped 5 bases and J dropped 7 bases, with 21 bases sitting between them. The CDR3 is 14 amino acids. Germline CDR1 reads DFQATT; CDR2 reads SNEGSKA (reference sequence). DNA for the CDR3: TGCAGTGCTGATTCGGATGTGAGGGTCGGAGAGCAGTACTTC. This gives the protein CSADSDVRVGEQYF.

In its sample, this clonotype was seen a few times. The gene calls are TRBV2 and TRBJ1-5, with TRBD1 matching 7 bases. The CDR3 runs 15 residues. Germline-derived CDR1 and CDR2 are SNHLY and FYNNEI. The ends lost 7 bases at V and 7 bases at J; junction bases unmatched: 13. The chain's CDR3 is CASTLNRGSRQPQHF. Here the CDR3 DNA reads TGTGCCAGCACCCTGAACAGGGGTTCGAGGCAGCCCCAGCATTTT.